These 19 T cell receptor beta chains were all obtained from the same sample, sequenced in a study of control samples from healthy donors and cancer patients. Sequencing used immunoSEQ multiplex PCR; TCRdb keeps in-frame clones, though not all of them. The sample contains roughly 150,000 clones, over 85% of which appear only once. Sequencing was done on a sample of blood. The receptor source for this set is a man aged 45-65 years in good health.

This clone was detected only once. The chain is built from TRBV19 and TRBJ2-6, with D perhaps TRBD2 (5 bases). The ends were cut back, 2 bases at V and 4 bases at J, with 12 bases in the middle. Looked up from germline, CDR1 is LNHDA and CDR2 is SQIVND (reference sequence). The CDR3 has 16 amino acids. CDR3: CASSISRGGGANVLTF. The CDR3 coding sequence is TGTGCCAGTAGTATAAGTCGGGGTGGAGGGGCCAACGTCCTGACTTTC.

The CDR3 spells CASIAPPRDGGGLAGGEQFF. CDR3 in DNA: TGTGCCAGTATTGCACCCCCCCGGGACGGGGGAGGGCTAGCGGGGGGCGAGCAGTTCTTC. The chain combines TRBV19 with TRBJ2-1; 11 nucleotides align to TRBD2. The ends lost 7 bases at V and 10 bases at J; junction bases unmatched: 27. CDR3 length equals 20 residues. Germline-derived CDR1 and CDR2 are LNHDA and SQIVND (reference sequence).

This rearrangement joins TRBV16 to TRBJ2-4; D unclear. Germline V gives CDR1 KGHSY, CDR2 FQNENV. V dropped 0 bases and J dropped 5 bases, with 11 bases sitting between them. CDR3 length equals 15 residues. This CDR3 reads CASSQSRIWENIQYF. As DNA, the CDR3 is TGTGCCAGCAGCCAATCAAGGATTTGGGAAAACATTCAGTACTTC.

This chain uses TRBV7-2 with TRBJ2-5; D assignment may be TRBD1 or TRBD2 (5 bases each). Trimming pared 2 bases from V and 2 bases from J, leaving 9 bases between. CDR3 length: 14 amino acids. In germline, CDR1 is SGHTA, CDR2 FQGNSA. CDR3 bases: TGTGCCAGCAGCTTACGGGGCCATCAAGAGACCCAGTACTTC. This encodes CASSLRGHQETQYF.

The chain joins TRBV24-1 to TRBJ2-5, with 8 bases fitting TRBD1. Per the germline V gene, CDR1 is KGHDR and CDR2 is SFDVKD. CDR3 length: 15 residues. V was pared by 5 bases and J by 1 base, with 5 bases of the junction left unmatched. The chain's CDR3 is CATSGTGYFQETQYF. In DNA form, the CDR3 reads TGTGCCACCAGTGGGACAGGGTACTTCCAAGAGACCCAGTACTTC.

The rearrangement joins TRBV18 to TRBJ1-1, with D uncertain. The CDR3 runs 13 residues. CDR1 is KGHSH and CDR2 is LQKENI in the germline V gene. The ends were cut back, 8 bases at V and 0 bases at J, with 10 bases in the middle. The CDR3 loop is CASRGEMNTEAFF. CDR3 DNA: TGTGCCAGCCGTGGAGAAATGAACACTGAAGCTTTCTTT.

The chain links TRBV20-1 to TRBJ2-7; no clear D. The CDR3 sequence is 13 residues long. V lost 3 bases and J 2 bases, leaving 11 bases between the germline ends. Germline CDR1 is DFQATT and CDR2 is SNEGSKA (reference sequence). The CDR3 loop is CSASGRITYEQYF. DNA for the CDR3: TGCAGTGCTAGTGGGCGGATTACCTACGAGCAGTACTTC.

V gene TRBV29-1 combines with J gene TRBJ1-2; unclear D gene. V was clipped by 4 bases and J by 2 bases, with 5 bases between them. The length of the CDR3 is 11 residues. The V gene's germline CDR1 is SQVTM and CDR2 ANQGSEA. CDR3 protein: CSVGVNYGYTF. The CDR3 bases are TGCAGCGTTGGTGTGAACTATGGCTACACCTTC.

The rearrangement links TRBV11-2 to TRBJ2-1; 10 nucleotides line up with TRBD2. The CDR3 runs to 19 residues. Germline trimming cut 1 base from V and 8 bases from J; bases unmatched to any gene: 17. CDR1 SGHAT and CDR2 FQNNGV come from the germline V gene. The DNA for the CDR3 is TGTGCCAGCAGCTTAGCCCCTTCTAGGGCTAGCGGGAGTACGTATGAGCAGTTCTTC. Translating gives CASSLAPSRASGSTYEQFF.

The chain has TRBV19 and TRBJ2-1; 7 nucleotides align to TRBD1. V lost 3 bases and J lost 5; bases outside the gene matches: 4. The CDR3 contains 14 residues. In germline, CDR1 is LNHDA, CDR2 SQIVND (reference sequence). The chain's CDR3 is CASSITGVHNEQFF. The CDR3 DNA is TGTGCCAGTAGTATTACAGGGGTCCACAATGAGCAGTTCTTC.

This chain links TRBV7-8 with TRBJ2-1; maybe TRBD2 (6 bases). Trimming took off 4 bases at V and 8 bases at J, with 12 bases between the two ends. The CDR3 totals 13 residues. Germline V gene lookup returns CDR1 SGHVS and CDR2 FQNEAQ. CDR3 coding DNA: TGTGCCAGCAGCTATGGGGAGGTGTATGAGCAGTTCTTC. Translated: CASSYGEVYEQFF.

The chain joins TRBV5-1 to TRBJ2-7; D may correspond to TRBD1 or TRBD2 (6 bases each). The CDR3 totals 14 residues. V was pared by 0 bases and J by 1 base, with 8 bases between. Germline V gene lookup returns CDR1 SGHRS and CDR2 YFSETQ. The CDR3 nucleotides are TGCGCCAGCAGCTTGGCGGGGGCGTCCTACGAGCAGTACTTC. It codes for CASSLAGASYEQYF. The variable domain in full, with the rest retrieved from reference TRBV5-1 and TRBJ2-7, is KAGVTQTPRYLIKTRGQQVTLSCSPISGHRSVSWYQQTPGQGLQFLFEYFSETQRNKGNFPGRFSGRQFSNSRSEMNVSTLELGDSALYLCASSLAGASYEQYFGPGTRLTVT.

V and J are TRBV10-3 and TRBJ2-5, with TRBD1 identical over 7 bases. V was clipped by 3 bases and J by 5 bases; unmatched bases: 6. Germline CDR1 reads ENHRY; CDR2 reads SYGVKD. The CDR3 consists of 14 residues. CDR3 in amino acids: CAISDPGGSETQYF. The DNA for the CDR3 is TGTGCCATCAGTGACCCAGGGGGATCGGAGACCCAGTACTTC.

This clone was detected only a few times. The chain is built from TRBV3-1 (or the pseudogene TRBV3-2) and TRBJ1-1; D is ambiguous. This CDR3 spans 14 amino acids. V lost 4 bases, J lost 4 bases, and 13 bases lay in between. The germline V gene encodes CDR1 LGHDT and CDR2 YNNKEL (reference sequence). CDR3 in DNA: TGTGCCAGCAGCCCTACCATAGAGTTCACTGAAGCTTTCTTT. Translation: CASSPTIEFTEAFF.

The chain links TRBV11-2 to TRBJ2-1, with D tentatively TRBD2 (5 bases). This CDR3 spans 16 amino acids. From germline, CDR1 is SGHAT and CDR2 FQNNGV. V lost 1 base and J lost 0, with 10 bases in between. CDR3 residues: CASSLVGGPSYNEQFF. The CDR3 DNA sequence: TGTGCCAGCAGCTTAGTGGGCGGGCCCTCCTACAATGAGCAGTTCTTC.

The V and J genes are TRBV27 and TRBJ2-7, with 8 bases that match TRBD2. This CDR3 is built from 18 residues. Germline assignment: CDR1 MNHEY and CDR2 SMNVEV (reference sequence). V was clipped by 2 bases and J by 3 bases; unmatched bases: 15. CDR3 region: CASSLRVGTGGGLYEQYF. CDR3 sequence (DNA): TGTGCCAGCAGTTTAAGGGTAGGAACGGGAGGGGGGCTCTACGAGCAGTACTTC.

There are a few counts of this clone. The chain is built from TRBV28 and TRBJ2-1; 13 bases match TRBD2. The trim removed 4 bases at V and 2 bases at J, leaving 2 bases unmatched. Germline assignment: CDR1 MDHEN and CDR2 SYDVKM. This CDR3 comprises 16 residues. CDR3 sequence: CASSSGTSGAYNEQFF. CDR3 coding DNA: TGTGCCAGCAGTTCCGGGACTAGCGGGGCCTACAATGAGCAGTTCTTC.

The rearrangement links TRBV18 to TRBJ1-1, with D hard to call. The CDR3 length is 13 residues. Per the germline V gene, CDR1 is KGHSH and CDR2 is LQKENI. Trimming took off 6 bases at V and 2 bases at J, with 10 bases between the two ends. CDR3 in amino acids: CASSPSINTEAFF. The CDR3 DNA reads as TGTGCCAGCTCTCCATCCATTAACACTGAAGCTTTCTTT.

This chain links TRBV25-1 with TRBJ1-6; D perhaps matches TRBD1 (5 bases). The V end lost 5 bases, the J end lost 2 bases, and 7 bases lay between the germline ends. Germline CDR1 reads MGHDK; CDR2 reads SYGVNS. This CDR3 is 14 amino acids long. DNA for the CDR3: TGTGCCAGCAGTTTGGGGGCCTATAATTCACCCCTCCACTTT. Encoded protein: CASSLGAYNSPLHF.